The 21 T cell receptor beta chains presented below share a single source sample, sequenced in a study of T cells of healthy individuals. Each CDR3 protein gets one entry after TCRdb re-called the 5' RACE reads with MiXCR. Of 95,000 to 100,000 distinct CDR3 sequences in the sample, 17% are singletons; the top ten hold about 6.2%. All receptors come from a human donor in good health.

The chain couples TRBV7-6 to TRBJ2-2; D is uncertain. Germline V gene lookup returns CDR1 SGHVS and CDR2 FNYEAQ. The CDR3 is 16 residues long. V dropped 2 bases and J dropped 2 bases, with 12 bases sitting between them. The CDR3 DNA is TGTGCCAGCAGCTTAACTTGGCAGACAAACACCGGGGAGCTGTTTTTT. Translation: CASSLTWQTNTGELFF.

This clonotype has at least ten counts. The chain is built from TRBV5-1 and TRBJ1-3; the D gene is possibly TRBD1 (6 bases). This CDR3 is built from 16 residues. The V gene lost 4 bases and the J gene lost 0 bases, with 14 bases spanning the gap. Germline V gene data show CDR1 as SGHRS and CDR2 as YFSETQ. The CDR3 here is CASSLQGPDSGNTIYF. The DNA of the CDR3 is TGCGCCAGCAGCCTGCAGGGGCCCGACTCTGGAAACACCATATATTTT.

This clonotype has only one observation. The rearrangement links TRBV5-5 to TRBJ2-5; D is tentatively TRBD1 or TRBD2 (5 bases each). The length of the CDR3 is 16 residues. V shed 5 bases and J shed 1 base, with 18 bases lying between them. Germline V gene lookup returns CDR1 SGHKS and CDR2 YYEKEE (reference sequence). DNA of the CDR3: TGTGCCAGCAGTTCCGGGACCCAACTTGGCCAAGAGACCCAGTACTTC. Translated: CASSSGTQLGQETQYF.

CDR3 protein: CAISKNSGLNNEQFF. CDR3 bases: TGTGCCATCAGTAAAAATAGTGGACTTAACAATGAGCAGTTCTTC. The genes are TRBV10-3 and TRBJ2-1; maybe TRBD2 (5 bases). Germline CDR1 reads ENHRY; CDR2 reads SYGVKD. The CDR3 spans 15 residues. The V end lost 5 bases, the J end lost 5 bases, and 16 bases lay between the germline ends.

This chain uses TRBV11-1 with TRBJ2-1; 8 bases match TRBD2. This CDR3 is 15 amino acids long. The germline V gene has CDR1 SGHAT and CDR2 FQDESV (reference sequence). Trimming cost V 4 bases and J 8 bases; bases outside gene matches: 10. CDR3 region: CASSSPGLGFYEQFF. The CDR3 coding sequence is TGTGCCAGCAGCTCCCCGGGACTAGGGTTCTATGAGCAGTTCTTC.

This clonotype was recorded many times. The J gene is TRBJ2-7, the V gene TRBV29-1; 8 bases agree with TRBD1. The trim removed 6 bases at V and 6 bases at J, leaving 4 bases unmatched. This CDR3 contains 11 residues. Germline V lookup: CDR1 SQVTM, CDR2 ANQGSEA. The CDR3 region has the DNA TGCAGCGTCTGGACAGGGAGCGAGCAGTACTTC. Residues: CSVWTGSEQYF.

This chain connects TRBV29-1 to TRBJ2-7, with a possible D match to TRBD1 (6 bases). The CDR3 totals 13 residues. Germline V gene data show CDR1 as SQVTM and CDR2 as ANQGSEA. Trimming cost V 3 bases and J 0 bases, with 9 bases left between them. The CDR3 here is CSVEGQSSYEQYF. In nucleotides, the CDR3 is TGCAGCGTTGAGGGACAAAGCTCCTACGAGCAGTACTTC.

The rearrangement uses TRBV4-1 and TRBJ2-7; 9 bases line up with TRBD1. The germline V gene has CDR1 MGHRA and CDR2 YSYEKL. The CDR3 runs 14 residues. Trimming at V came to 3 bases and at J to 7 bases, leaving 7 bases not matched to a gene. The CDR3 reads CASSQGQGNREQYF. Here the CDR3 DNA reads TGCGCCAGCAGCCAGGGACAGGGTAATAGAGAGCAGTACTTC.

The chain joins TRBV7-2 to TRBJ2-7; D uncertain. V was trimmed by 3 bases and J by 3 bases, leaving 12 bases between them. Germline V CDR1 and CDR2: SGHTA, FQGNSA. The CDR3 spans 14 residues. The CDR3 DNA follows: TGTGCCAGCAGCTTGGGTCTGGCTAGCTACGAGCAGTACTTC. Amino acids: CASSLGLASYEQYF.

This rearrangement joins TRBV29-1 to TRBJ2-1, with D maybe TRBD2 (6 bases). Trimming stripped 4 bases from V and 5 bases from J, with 9 bases between. Germline values: CDR1 SQVTM, CDR2 ANQGSEA. This CDR3 spans 12 amino acids. DNA for the CDR3: TGCAGCGTTGGCCCTAGCGACAATGAGCAGTTCTTC. Translating it yields CSVGPSDNEQFF.

There are a few counts of this clonotype. CDR3 nucleotides: TGTGCCAGCAGCGCAAATGTAGTGGGAGCCAAAAACATTCAGTACTTC. Translation gives CASSANVVGAKNIQYF. The chain couples TRBV7-2 to TRBJ2-4; no clear D. Germline V gene lookup returns CDR1 SGHTA and CDR2 FQGNSA. The V gene lost 5 bases and the J gene lost 0 bases, with 14 bases spanning the gap. The CDR3 has 16 residues.

This clonotype was counted many times. The chain joins TRBV28 to TRBJ2-1, with a possible D match to TRBD1 (6 bases). Germline V gives CDR1 MDHEN, CDR2 SYDVKM. The CDR3 runs 13 residues. V was trimmed by 6 bases and J by 8 bases, leaving 14 bases between them. This chain's CDR3 is CASRLQGRDEQFF. CDR3 in DNA: TGTGCCAGCAGACTACAGGGTAGAGATGAGCAGTTCTTC.

The rearrangement uses TRBV28 and TRBJ1-5, with 8 positions matching TRBD1. With V trimmed by 5 bases and J by 6 bases, 9 bases remained unmatched. CDR3 length equals 15 residues. CDR1 is MDHEN, CDR2 SYDVKM, per germline. Here the CDR3 reads CASSEQGASGQPQHF. The CDR3 nucleotides are TGTGCCAGCAGTGAGCAGGGGGCGTCTGGTCAGCCCCAGCATTTT.

This clonotype has more than one count but fewer than ten. This sequence joins TRBV5-1 and TRBJ1-6, with D possibly matching TRBD1 (6 bases). The germline gives CDR1 SGHRS, CDR2 YFSETQ. Trimming left V 7 bases short and J 9 bases short, with 17 bases between. This CDR3 has 14 amino acids. For the CDR3, the DNA is TGCGCCAGCTCCCCGGGGACACCTCGTTCACCCCTCCACTTT. It encodes CASSPGTPRSPLHF.

This clonotype was detected a few times. J is TRBJ2-7 and V is TRBV27; 7 bases agree with TRBD1. The germline V gene encodes CDR1 MNHEY and CDR2 SMNVEV (reference sequence). The ends lost 8 bases at V and 2 bases at J; junction bases unmatched: 6. This CDR3 has 13 residues. CDR3: CASGVDRAYEQYF. CDR3 sequence (DNA): TGTGCCAGCGGGGTAGACAGGGCCTACGAGCAGTACTTC.

The gene calls are TRBV10-2 and TRBJ2-7; 8 bases are a match to TRBD2. Germline V gives CDR1 WSHSY, CDR2 SAAADI. This CDR3 is 12 amino acids long. Trimming removed 10 bases from V and 2 bases from J; junction bases left unmatched: 4. CDR3 coding DNA: TGCGCCACCCTCGGGGGGGCCTACGAGCAGTACTTC. Translation: CATLGGAYEQYF.

This clonotype has a handful of counts. CDR3 sequence: CASSFYSRDRLNTEAFF. CDR3 in DNA: TGTGCCAGCAGTTTTTACTCCCGAGACAGGTTGAACACTGAAGCTTTCTTT. The chain is built from TRBV28 and TRBJ1-1; TRBD1 might be the D (6 bases). V was shortened by 3 bases and J by 0 bases, with 17 bases between the two germline ends. This CDR3 spans 17 amino acids. Germline V gene sequence: CDR1 MDHEN, CDR2 SYDVKM.

The chain is built from TRBV24-1 and TRBJ1-5; D is ambiguous. V gave up 3 bases and J gave up 4 bases, with 12 bases separating them. The germline V gene has CDR1 KGHDR and CDR2 SFDVKD. The CDR3 contains 15 residues. The CDR3 reads CATSDVGGRNQPQHF. CDR3 nucleotides: TGTGCCACCAGTGATGTAGGAGGGAGAAATCAGCCCCAGCATTTT.

The J gene is TRBJ2-2, the V gene TRBV20-1; D possibly corresponds to TRBD2 (7 bases). CDR3 length: 13 amino acids. With 6 bases removed from V and 8 bases from J, the gap between germline ends came to 16 bases. Germline values: CDR1 DFQATT, CDR2 SNEGSKA (reference sequence). The CDR3 protein is CSASWGGFGELFF. DNA for the CDR3: TGCAGTGCAAGCTGGGGGGGCTTTGGGGAGCTGTTTTTT.

There are many counts of this clonotype. The rearrangement uses TRBV15 and TRBJ1-1; TRBD1 might be the D (6 bases). V lost 1 base and J 1 base, leaving 13 bases between the germline ends. Germline V CDR1 and CDR2: LNHNV, YYDKDF (reference sequence). CDR3 length: 16 amino acids. CDR3 protein: CATSRGPGGANTEAFF. CDR3 in DNA: TGTGCCACCAGCAGAGGGCCGGGGGGGGCGAACACTGAAGCTTTCTTT.

As for this clonotype: Possible read error: a much larger clone is one base away. The chain is built from TRBV7-9 and TRBJ2-7; no firm D call. The CDR3 covers 15 residues. The V and J ends lost 5 bases and 0 bases respectively, with 14 bases between them. Germline CDR1 and CDR2: SEHNR and FQNEAQ (reference sequence). The CDR3 sequence is CASSPPLRSSYEQYF. The CDR3 nucleotides read TGTGCCAGCAGCCCTCCTTTACGGAGCTCCTACGAGCAGTACTTC.